This T cell receptor beta chain was retrieved from a study of shared clonotypes between healthy human individuals. About this clone: The antigen remains unidentified.

Deep-level assay runs were performed. TCRdb's copy holds only in-frame clones and misses some; the assay was immunoSEQ multiplex PCR. The sample lists about 2 million clones, about 95% seen once, with 0.9% to 1.3% in the top ten. V dropped 3 bases and J dropped 0 bases, with 9 bases sitting between them. The CDR3 totals 14 residues. Germline V gene data show CDR1 as SGHRS and CDR2 as YFSETQ. Study results and limitations: Generation probability values for non-shared clonotypes were lower than those for clonotypes shared by all four donors. Estimated richness was generally greater in naive than memory subsets. In a few donors, about 5% of naive CD4 clonotypes appeared in common.

Naive CD8 cells comprised CD45RO-negative, CCR7-positively selected cells, excluding terminally differentiated effector memory CD45RA+ cells. The V gene is TRBV5-1, the J gene TRBJ2-5, with no clear D. The specimen was naive CD8+ T cells sorted from blood. The TCR originated in a man in his late teens or twenties in good health. CDR3 residues: CASSSDGNQETQYF. DNA for the CDR3: TGCGCCAGCAGCTCGGACGGAAACCAAGAGACCCAGTACTTC.